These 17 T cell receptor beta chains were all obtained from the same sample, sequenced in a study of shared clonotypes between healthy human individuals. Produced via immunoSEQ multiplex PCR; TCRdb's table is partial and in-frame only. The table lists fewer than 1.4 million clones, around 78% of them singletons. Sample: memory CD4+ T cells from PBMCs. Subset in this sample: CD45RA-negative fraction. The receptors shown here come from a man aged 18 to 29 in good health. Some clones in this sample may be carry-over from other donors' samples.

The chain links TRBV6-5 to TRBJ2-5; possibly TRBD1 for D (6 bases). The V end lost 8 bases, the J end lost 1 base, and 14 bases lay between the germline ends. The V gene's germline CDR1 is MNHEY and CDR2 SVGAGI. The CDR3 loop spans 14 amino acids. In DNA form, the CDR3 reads TGTGCCAGCTCAGACACAGGGATCCAAGAGACCCAGTACTTC. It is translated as CASSDTGIQETQYF.

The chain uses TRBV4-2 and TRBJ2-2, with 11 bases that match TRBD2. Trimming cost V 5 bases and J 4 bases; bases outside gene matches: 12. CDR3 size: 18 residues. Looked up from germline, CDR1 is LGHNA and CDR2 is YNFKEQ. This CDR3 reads CASSLRLAGTLGTGELFF. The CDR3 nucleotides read TGTGCCAGCAGCTTGCGACTAGCGGGGACCTTGGGCACCGGGGAGCTGTTTTTT.

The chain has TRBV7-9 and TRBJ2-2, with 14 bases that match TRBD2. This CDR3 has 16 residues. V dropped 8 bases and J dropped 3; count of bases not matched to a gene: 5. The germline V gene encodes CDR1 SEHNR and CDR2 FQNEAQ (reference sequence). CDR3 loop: CASATTSGRDTGELFF. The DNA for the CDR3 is TGTGCCAGCGCAACGACTAGCGGGAGGGACACCGGGGAGCTGTTTTTT. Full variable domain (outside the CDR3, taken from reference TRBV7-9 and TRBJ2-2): DTGVSQNPRHKITKRGQNVTFRCDPISEHNRLYWYRQTLGQGPEFLTYFQNEAQLEKSRLLSDRFSAERPKGSFSTLEIQRTEQGDSAMYLCASATTSGRDTGELFFGEGSRLTVL.

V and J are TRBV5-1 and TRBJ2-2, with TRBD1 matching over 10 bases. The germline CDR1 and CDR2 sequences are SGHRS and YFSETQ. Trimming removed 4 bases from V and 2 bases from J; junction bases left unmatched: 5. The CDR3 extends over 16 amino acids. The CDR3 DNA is TGCGCCAGCAGCGGGCGGGACAGGGGAAACACCGGGGAGCTGTTTTTT. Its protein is CASSGRDRGNTGELFF. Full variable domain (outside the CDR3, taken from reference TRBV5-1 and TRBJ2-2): KAGVTQTPRYLIKTRGQQVTLSCSPISGHRSVSWYQQTPGQGLQFLFEYFSETQRNKGNFPGRFSGRQFSNSRSEMNVSTLELGDSALYLCASSGRDRGNTGELFFGEGSRLTVL.

The CDR3 loop reads CAISSTNEKLFF. DNA for the CDR3: TGTGCCATCAGTTCAACTAATGAAAAACTGTTTTTT. The chain couples TRBV10-3 to TRBJ1-4; no clear D. Trimming removed 5 bases from V and 0 bases from J, with 1 base in between. Germline V lookup: CDR1 ENHRY, CDR2 SYGVKD. This CDR3 has 12 residues.

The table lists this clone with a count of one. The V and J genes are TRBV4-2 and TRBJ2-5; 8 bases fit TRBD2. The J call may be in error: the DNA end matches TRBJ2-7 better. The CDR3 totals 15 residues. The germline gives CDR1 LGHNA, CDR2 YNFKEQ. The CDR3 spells CASSQDRTSYGEQYF. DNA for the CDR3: TGTGCCAGCAGCCAAGACCGGACTAGCTACGGCGAGCAGTACTTC.

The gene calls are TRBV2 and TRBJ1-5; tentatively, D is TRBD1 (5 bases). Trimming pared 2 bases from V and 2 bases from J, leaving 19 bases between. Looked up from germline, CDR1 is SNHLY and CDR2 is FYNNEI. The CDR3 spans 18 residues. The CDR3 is CASSEMQGRLLGNQPQHF. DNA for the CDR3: TGTGCCAGCAGTGAAATGCAGGGCAGACTTTTGGGCAATCAGCCCCAGCATTTT.

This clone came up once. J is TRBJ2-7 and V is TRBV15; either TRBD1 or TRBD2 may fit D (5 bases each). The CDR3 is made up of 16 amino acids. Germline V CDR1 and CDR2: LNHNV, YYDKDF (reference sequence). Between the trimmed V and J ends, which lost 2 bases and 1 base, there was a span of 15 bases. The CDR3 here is CATSRFNRGDSYEQYF. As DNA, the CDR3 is TGTGCCACCAGCAGATTCAACCGGGGCGATTCCTACGAGCAGTACTTC.

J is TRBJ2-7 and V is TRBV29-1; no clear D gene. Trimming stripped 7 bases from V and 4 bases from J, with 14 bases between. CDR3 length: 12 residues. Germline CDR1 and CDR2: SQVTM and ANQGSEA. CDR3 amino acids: CSGLWQSYEQYF. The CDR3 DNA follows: TGCAGCGGGCTGTGGCAGTCTTACGAGCAGTACTTC.

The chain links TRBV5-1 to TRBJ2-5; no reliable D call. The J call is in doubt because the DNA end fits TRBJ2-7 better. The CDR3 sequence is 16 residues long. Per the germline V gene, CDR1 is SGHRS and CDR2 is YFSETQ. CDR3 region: CASSPTSGPRTYEQYF. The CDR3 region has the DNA TGCGCCAGCAGCCCAACATCCGGCCCACGCACCTACGAGCAGTACTTC.

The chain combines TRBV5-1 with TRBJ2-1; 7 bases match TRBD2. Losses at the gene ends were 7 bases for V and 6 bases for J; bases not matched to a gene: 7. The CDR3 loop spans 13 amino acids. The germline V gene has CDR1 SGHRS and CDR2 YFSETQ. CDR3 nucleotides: TGCGCCAGCGGACTAGGAGAGCGCAATGAGCAGTTCTTC. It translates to CASGLGERNEQFF.

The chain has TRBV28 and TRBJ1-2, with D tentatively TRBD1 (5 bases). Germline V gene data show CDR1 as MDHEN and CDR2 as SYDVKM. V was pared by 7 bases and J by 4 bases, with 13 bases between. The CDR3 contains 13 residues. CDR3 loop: CASTLGVSYGYTF. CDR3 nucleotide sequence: TGTGCCAGCACACTAGGGGTTAGCTATGGCTACACCTTC.

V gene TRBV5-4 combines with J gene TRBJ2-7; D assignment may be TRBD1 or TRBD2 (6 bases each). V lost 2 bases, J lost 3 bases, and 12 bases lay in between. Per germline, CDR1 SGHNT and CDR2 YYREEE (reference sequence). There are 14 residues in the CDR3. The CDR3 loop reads CASSLRGGNYEQYF. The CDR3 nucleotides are TGTGCCAGCAGCTTAAGAGGGGGGAACTACGAGCAGTACTTC. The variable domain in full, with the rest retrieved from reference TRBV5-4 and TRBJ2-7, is ETGVTQSPTHLIKTRGQQVTLRCSSQSGHNTVSWYQQALGQGPQFIFQYYREEENGRGNFPPRFSGLQFPNYSSELNVNALELDDSALYLCASSLRGGNYEQYFGPGTRLTVT.

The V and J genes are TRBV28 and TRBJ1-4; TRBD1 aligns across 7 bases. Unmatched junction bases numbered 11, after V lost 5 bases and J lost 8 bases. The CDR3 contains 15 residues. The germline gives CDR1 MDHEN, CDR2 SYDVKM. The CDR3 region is CASSLMTGSSEKLFF. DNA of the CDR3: TGTGCCAGCAGTCTAATGACAGGGTCGAGCGAAAAACTGTTTTTT.

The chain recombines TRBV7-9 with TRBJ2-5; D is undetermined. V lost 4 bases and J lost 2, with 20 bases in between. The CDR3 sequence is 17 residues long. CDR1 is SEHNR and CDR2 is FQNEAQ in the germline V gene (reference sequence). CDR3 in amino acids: CASSSPPEDRVQETQYF. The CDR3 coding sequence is TGTGCCAGCAGCTCCCCCCCCGAAGATAGGGTTCAAGAGACCCAGTACTTC.

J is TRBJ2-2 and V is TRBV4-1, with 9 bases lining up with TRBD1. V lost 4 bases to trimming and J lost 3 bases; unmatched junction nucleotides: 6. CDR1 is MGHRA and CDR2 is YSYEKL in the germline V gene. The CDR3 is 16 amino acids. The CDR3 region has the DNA TGCGCCAGCAGCCCGGGACAGGGAGGGTACACCGGGGAGCTGTTTTTT. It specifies CASSPGQGGYTGELFF.

Written as DNA, the CDR3 is TGCAGCGTTGAAAGCAGGGCGGACACTGAAGCTTTCTTT. The encoded protein is CSVESRADTEAFF. The rearrangement joins TRBV29-1 to TRBJ1-1, with D perhaps matching TRBD1 (5 bases). The CDR3 has 13 amino acids. The germline V gene encodes CDR1 SQVTM and CDR2 ANQGSEA. Trimming removed 2 bases from V and 3 bases from J, with 10 bases in between.